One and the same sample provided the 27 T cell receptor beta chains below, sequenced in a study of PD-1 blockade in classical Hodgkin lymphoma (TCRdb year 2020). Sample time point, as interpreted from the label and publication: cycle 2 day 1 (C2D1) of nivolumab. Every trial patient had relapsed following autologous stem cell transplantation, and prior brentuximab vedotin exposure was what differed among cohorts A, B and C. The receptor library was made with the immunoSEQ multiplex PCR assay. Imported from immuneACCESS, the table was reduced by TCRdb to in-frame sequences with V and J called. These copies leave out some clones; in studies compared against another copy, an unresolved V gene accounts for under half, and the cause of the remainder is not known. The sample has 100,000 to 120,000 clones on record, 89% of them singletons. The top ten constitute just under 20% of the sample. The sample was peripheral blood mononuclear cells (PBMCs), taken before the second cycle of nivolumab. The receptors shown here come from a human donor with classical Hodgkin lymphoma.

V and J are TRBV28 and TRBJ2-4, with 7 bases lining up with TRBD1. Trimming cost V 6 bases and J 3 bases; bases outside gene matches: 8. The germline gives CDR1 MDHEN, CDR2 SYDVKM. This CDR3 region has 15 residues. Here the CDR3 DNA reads TGTGCCAGCAGCCCGGACAGGTTTAGCAAAAACATTCAGTACTTC. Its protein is CASSPDRFSKNIQYF.

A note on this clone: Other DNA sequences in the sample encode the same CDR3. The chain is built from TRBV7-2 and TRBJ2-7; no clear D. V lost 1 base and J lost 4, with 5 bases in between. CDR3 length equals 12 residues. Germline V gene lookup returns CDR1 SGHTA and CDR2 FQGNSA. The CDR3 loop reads CASSLVGYEQYF. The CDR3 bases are TGTGCCAGCAGCTTAGTAGGGTACGAGCAGTACTTC.

The CDR3 reads CASRRTGNYGYTF. The CDR3 DNA reads TGTGCCAGCCGCCGGACAGGCAACTATGGCTACACCTTC. The chain has TRBV7-9 and TRBJ1-2, with 7 bases aligning to TRBD1. The CDR3 is 13 amino acids. Germline V gene sequence: CDR1 SEHNR, CDR2 FQNEAQ (reference sequence). The V gene end was trimmed by 8 bases and the J gene end by 2 bases; junction bases not matched to a gene: 5. The full variable domain, its missing parts supplied by reference TRBV7-9 and TRBJ1-2, is DTGVSQNPRHKITKRGQNVTFRCDPISEHNRLYWYRQTLGQGPEFLTYFQNEAQLEKSRLLSDRFSAERPKGSFSTLEIQRTEQGDSAMYLCASRRTGNYGYTFGSGTRLTVV.

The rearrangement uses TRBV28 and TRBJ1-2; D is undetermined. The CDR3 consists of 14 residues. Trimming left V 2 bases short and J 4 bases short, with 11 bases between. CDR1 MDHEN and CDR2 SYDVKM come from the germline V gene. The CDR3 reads CASSLMVGSYGYTF. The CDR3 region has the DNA TGTGCCAGCAGTTTAATGGTTGGCAGCTATGGCTACACCTTC.

CDR3 sequence: CASSKGSSYEQYF. The CDR3, as DNA: TGCGCCAGCAGCAAGGGTAGCTCCTACGAGCAGTACTTC. The chain uses TRBV5-1 and TRBJ2-7; unclear D gene. This CDR3 has 13 residues. V was shortened by 4 bases and J by 0 bases, with 8 bases between the two germline ends. The germline V gene has CDR1 SGHRS and CDR2 YFSETQ.

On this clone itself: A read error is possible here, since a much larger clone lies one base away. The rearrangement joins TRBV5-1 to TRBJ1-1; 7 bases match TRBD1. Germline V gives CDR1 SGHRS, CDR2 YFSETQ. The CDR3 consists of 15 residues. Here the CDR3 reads CVSSSDPGTAGEAFF. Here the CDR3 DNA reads TGCGTCAGCAGCTCCGATCCCGGGACAGCAGGGGAAGCTTTCTTT.

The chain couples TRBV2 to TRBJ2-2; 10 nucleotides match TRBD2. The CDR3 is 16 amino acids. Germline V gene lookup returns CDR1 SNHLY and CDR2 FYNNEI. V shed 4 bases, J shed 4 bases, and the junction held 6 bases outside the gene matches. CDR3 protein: CASSGSSGRTTGELFF. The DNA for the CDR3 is TGTGCCAGCAGTGGGAGTAGCGGGAGGACCACCGGGGAGCTGTTTTTT.

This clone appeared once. CDR3 nucleotide sequence: TGTGCCTGGAGTGTTCCTCGGGAGATGTTGACTGAAGCTTTCTTT. This sequence encodes CAWSVPREMLTEAFF. The rearrangement uses TRBV30 and TRBJ1-1; no definite D call. Trimming left V 0 bases short and J 5 bases short, with 16 bases between. Germline V lookup: CDR1 GTSNPN, CDR2 SVGIG (reference sequence). The CDR3 is 15 amino acids.

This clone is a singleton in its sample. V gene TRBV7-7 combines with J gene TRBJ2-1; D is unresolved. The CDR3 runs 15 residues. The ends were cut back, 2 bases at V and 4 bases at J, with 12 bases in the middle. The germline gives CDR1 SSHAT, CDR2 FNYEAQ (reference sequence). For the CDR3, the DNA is TGTGCCAGCAGCTTAATGGAAGGACGGTACAATGAGCAGTTCTTC. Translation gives CASSLMEGRYNEQFF.

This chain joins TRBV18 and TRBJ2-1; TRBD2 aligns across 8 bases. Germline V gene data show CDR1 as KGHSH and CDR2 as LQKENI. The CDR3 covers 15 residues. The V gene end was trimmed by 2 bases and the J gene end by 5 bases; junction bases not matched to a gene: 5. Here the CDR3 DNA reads TGTGCCAGCTCACCAAGACTAGCGACCAACAATGAGCAGTTCTTC. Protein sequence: CASSPRLATNNEQFF.

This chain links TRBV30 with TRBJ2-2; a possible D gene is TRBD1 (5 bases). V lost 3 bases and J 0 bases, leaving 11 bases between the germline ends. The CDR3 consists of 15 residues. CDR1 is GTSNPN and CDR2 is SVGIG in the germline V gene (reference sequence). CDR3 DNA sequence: TGTGCCTGGAGAAAATCAGGGACGAACACCGGGGAGCTGTTTTTT. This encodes CAWRKSGTNTGELFF.

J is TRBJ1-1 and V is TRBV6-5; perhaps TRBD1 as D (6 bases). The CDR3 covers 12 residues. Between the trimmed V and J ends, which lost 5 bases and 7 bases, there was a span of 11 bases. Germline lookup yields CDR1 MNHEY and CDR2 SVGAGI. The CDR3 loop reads CASSKQGREAFF. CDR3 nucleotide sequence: TGTGCCAGCAGTAAACAGGGACGTGAAGCTTTCTTT.

The CDR3 loop reads CASSETDPSYNEQFF. CDR3 nucleotides: TGTGCCAGCAGTGAAACAGATCCCTCCTACAATGAGCAGTTCTTC. The chain joins TRBV2 to TRBJ2-1; no definite D call. Trimming removed 2 bases at V and 0 bases at J, with 8 bases between. The CDR3 runs 15 residues. Germline-derived CDR1 and CDR2 are SNHLY and FYNNEI. The full variable domain, rest sourced from reference TRBV2 and TRBJ2-1, is EPEVTQTPSHQVTQMGQEVILRCVPISNHLYFYWYRQILGQKVEFLVSFYNNEISEKSEIFDDQFSVERPDGSNFTLKIRSTKLEDSAMYFCASSETDPSYNEQFFGPGTRLTVL.

CDR3 region: CASSLERLRRPEQFF. The CDR3 DNA sequence: TGTGCCAGCAGCTTGGAACGTCTGAGGAGGCCCGAGCAGTTCTTC. The chain carries TRBV5-6 and TRBJ2-1, with D tentatively TRBD2 (5 bases). V lost 0 bases and J lost 10, with 17 bases in between. The CDR3 sequence is 15 residues long. Germline loops: CDR1 SGHDT, CDR2 YYEEEE.

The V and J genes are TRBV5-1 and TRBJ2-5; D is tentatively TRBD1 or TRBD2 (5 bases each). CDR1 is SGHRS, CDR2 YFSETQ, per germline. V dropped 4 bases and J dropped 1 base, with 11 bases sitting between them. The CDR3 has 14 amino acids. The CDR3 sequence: CASSLGVAQETQYF. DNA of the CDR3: TGCGCCAGCAGCCTGGGGGTGGCCCAAGAGACCCAGTACTTC.

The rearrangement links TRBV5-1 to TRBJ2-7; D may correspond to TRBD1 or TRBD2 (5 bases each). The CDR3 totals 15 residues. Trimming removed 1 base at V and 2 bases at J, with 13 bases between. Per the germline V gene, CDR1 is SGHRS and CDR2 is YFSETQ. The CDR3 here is CASSLWDGGPYEQYF. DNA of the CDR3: TGCGCCAGCAGCTTGTGGGACGGAGGCCCCTACGAGCAGTACTTC. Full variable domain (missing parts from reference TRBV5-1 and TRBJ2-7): KAGVTQTPRYLIKTRGQQVTLSCSPISGHRSVSWYQQTPGQGLQFLFEYFSETQRNKGNFPGRFSGRQFSNSRSEMNVSTLELGDSALYLCASSLWDGGPYEQYFGPGTRLTVT.

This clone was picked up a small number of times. The CDR3 region is CATGVSSDYGYTF. The CDR3 nucleotides read TGTGCCACCGGAGTCTCTTCGGACTATGGCTACACCTTC. This chain uses TRBV19 with TRBJ1-2; no clear D gene. Germline assignment: CDR1 LNHDA and CDR2 SQIVND (reference sequence). The CDR3 is 13 amino acids. V was shortened by 10 bases and J by 3 bases, with 15 bases between the two germline ends.

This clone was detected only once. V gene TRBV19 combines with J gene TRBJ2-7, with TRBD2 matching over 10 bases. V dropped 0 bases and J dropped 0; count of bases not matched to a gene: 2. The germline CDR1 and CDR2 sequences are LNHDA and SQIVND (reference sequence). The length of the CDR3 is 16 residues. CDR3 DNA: TGTGCCAGTAGTATAGATAGCGGGAGGCCCTCCTACGAGCAGTACTTC. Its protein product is CASSIDSGRPSYEQYF.

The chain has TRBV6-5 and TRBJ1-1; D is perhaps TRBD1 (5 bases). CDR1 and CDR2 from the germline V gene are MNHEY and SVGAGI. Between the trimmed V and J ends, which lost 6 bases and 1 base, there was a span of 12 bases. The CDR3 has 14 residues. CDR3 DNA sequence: TGTGCCAGCAGGGCACCCGACAGGAACACTGAAGCTTTCTTT. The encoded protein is CASRAPDRNTEAFF.

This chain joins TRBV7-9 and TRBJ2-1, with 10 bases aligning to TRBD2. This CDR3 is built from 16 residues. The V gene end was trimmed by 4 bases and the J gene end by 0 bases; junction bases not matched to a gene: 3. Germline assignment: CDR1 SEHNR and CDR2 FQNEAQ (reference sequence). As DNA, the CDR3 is TGTGCCAGCAGCTCTAGCGGGAGCCACTCCTACAATGAGCAGTTCTTC. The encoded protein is CASSSSGSHSYNEQFF.

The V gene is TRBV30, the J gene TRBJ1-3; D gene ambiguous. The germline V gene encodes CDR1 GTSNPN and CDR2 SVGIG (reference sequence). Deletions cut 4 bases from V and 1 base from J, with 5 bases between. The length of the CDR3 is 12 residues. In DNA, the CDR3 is TGTGCCTGGATCGGTTCTGGAAACACCATATATTTT. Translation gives CAWIGSGNTIYF.

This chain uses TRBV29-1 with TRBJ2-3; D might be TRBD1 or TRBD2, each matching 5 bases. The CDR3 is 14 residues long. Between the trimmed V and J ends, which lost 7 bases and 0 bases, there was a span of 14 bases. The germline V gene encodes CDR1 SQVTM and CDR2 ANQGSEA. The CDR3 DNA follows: TGCAGCGCCCGAGGGGCGTGGAGCACAGATACGCAGTATTTT. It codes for CSARGAWSTDTQYF.

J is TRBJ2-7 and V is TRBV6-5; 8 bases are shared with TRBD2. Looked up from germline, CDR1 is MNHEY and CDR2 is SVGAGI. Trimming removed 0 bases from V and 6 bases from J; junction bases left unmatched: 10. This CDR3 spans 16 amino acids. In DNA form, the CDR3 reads TGTGCCAGCAGTTACTCTGGCGCAACCCGGGGGGGCGAGCAGTACTTC. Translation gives CASSYSGATRGGEQYF.

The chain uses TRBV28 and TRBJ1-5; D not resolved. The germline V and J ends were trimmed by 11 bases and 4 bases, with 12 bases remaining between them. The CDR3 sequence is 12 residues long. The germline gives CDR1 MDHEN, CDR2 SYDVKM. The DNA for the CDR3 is TGTGCCTCGAGGCAGAGAAATCAGCCCCAGCATTTT. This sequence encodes CASRQRNQPQHF.

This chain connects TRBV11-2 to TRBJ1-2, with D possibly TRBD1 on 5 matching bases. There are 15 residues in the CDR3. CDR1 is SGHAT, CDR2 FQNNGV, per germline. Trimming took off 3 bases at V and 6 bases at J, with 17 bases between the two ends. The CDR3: CASSFRDPKGNGYTF. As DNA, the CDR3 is TGTGCCAGCAGCTTCCGGGACCCTAAGGGGAATGGCTACACCTTC.

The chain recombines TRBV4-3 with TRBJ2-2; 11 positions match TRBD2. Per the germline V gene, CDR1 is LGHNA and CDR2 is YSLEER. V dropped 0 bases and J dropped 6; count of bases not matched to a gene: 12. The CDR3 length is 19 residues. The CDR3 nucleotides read TGCGCCAGCAGCCAAGACGAAAGACCTAGCGGGAGGAAGGCCGGGGAGCTGTTTTTT. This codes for CASSQDERPSGRKAGELFF.

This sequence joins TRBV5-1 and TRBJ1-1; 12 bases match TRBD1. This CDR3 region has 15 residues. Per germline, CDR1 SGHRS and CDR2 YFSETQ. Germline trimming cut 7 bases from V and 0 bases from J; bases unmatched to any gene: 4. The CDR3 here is CASCRDRGLNTEAFF. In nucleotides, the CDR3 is TGCGCCAGCTGCCGGGACAGGGGGCTGAACACTGAAGCTTTCTTT.